One T cell receptor (beta chain) is described in this entry. The data originate from a study of shared T cell receptors in the human thymus. The assay was immunoSEQ multiplex PCR, and TCRdb's table has in-frame clones only and misses some. The data contain some 660,000 clones, 87% of them seen just once; the ten biggest clones take up under 0.01%. This CDR3 has 16 residues. Germline values: CDR1 SEHNR, CDR2 FQNEAQ (reference sequence). Between the trimmed V and J ends, which lost 5 bases and 8 bases, there was a span of 22 bases. These data also featured in a second study, about human thymus T cells. That study adds: Thymic and blood repertoires seemed to show skewed V and J gene use.

Sequencing was performed on thymocytes. The sequence was collected from a boy under two years old with a congenital heart defect. J is TRBJ2-1 and V is TRBV7-9; D possibly corresponds to TRBD2 (6 bases). The CDR3 region is CASSGLLTGVLYEQFF. CDR3 in DNA: TGTGCCAGCAGCGGCTTGCTAACGGGAGTTCTGTATGAGCAGTTCTTC.